These T cell receptor beta chains were read from a single sample in a study of radiotherapy plus CTLA-4 blockade in lung cancer. TCRdb keeps only in-frame clones here, not all; method: immunoSEQ multiplex PCR. The sample carries roughly 55,000 clones, 70% to 80% recorded once. Material: peripheral blood, obtained from a patient treated with radiotherapy plus ipilimumab. Every receptor here comes from a human donor with non-small cell lung cancer whose response to radiotherapy plus ipilimumab could not be evaluated. Each CDR3 is given with its conserved first and last residue. Fields, in order: D gene, J gene, V gene, clone size, CDR3 protein, CDR3 DNA. The D gene is left open where the match is weak. Only some rows state a clone size, as once, few, many or a class for expanded clones.

TRBD1 | TRBJ1-1 | TRBV18 | NA | CASNLGQGARAFF | TGTGCCAGCAATCTGGGGCAGGGGGCGCGGGCTTTCTTT
TRBD2 | TRBJ2-7 | TRBV5-1 | NA | CASSPTGTSVPYEQYF | TGCGCCAGCAGCCCTACCGGGACTAGCGTACCCTACGAGCAGTACTTC
NA | TRBJ1-2 | TRBV6-1 | NA | CASSEYYDSGGYGYTF | TGTGCCAGCAGTGAATATTATGACTCGGGGGGTTATGGCTACACCTTC
NA | TRBJ2-6 | TRBV4-1 | once | CASSQGASRAGANVLTF | TGCGCCAGCAGCCAAGGGGCCTCCAGGGCCGGGGCCAACGTCCTGACTTTC
TRBD2 | TRBJ2-7 | TRBV7-2 | NA | CASSLYAGGRYEQYF | TGTGCCAGCAGCTTATATGCGGGGGGGCGGTACGAGCAGTACTTC
NA | TRBJ2-7 | TRBV7-5 | few | CASTSTVSYEQYF | TGTGCCAGCACCTCGACAGTCTCCTACGAGCAGTACTTC
NA | TRBJ1-1 | TRBV6-6 | NA | CASNTGMFTEAFF | TGTGCCAGCAATACAGGGATGTTCACTGAAGCTTTCTTT
TRBD2 | TRBJ2-7 | TRBV7-9 | few | CASSQGDYLEQYF | TGTGCCAGCAGCCAAGGGGACTATCTCGAGCAGTACTTC
TRBD2 | TRBJ2-1 | TRBV4-1 | NA | CASSLLAGVYNEQFF | TGCGCCAGCAGCCTTCTAGCGGGGGTCTACAATGAGCAGTTCTTC
NA | TRBJ2-5 | TRBV5-1 | NA | CASSLWSGAQETQYF | TGCGCCAGCAGCTTGTGGTCAGGTGCCCAAGAGACCCAGTACTTC
NA | TRBJ1-1 | TRBV28 | NA | CASRENRGAGMNTEAFF | TGTGCCAGCAGAGAAAATCGTGGGGCAGGGATGAACACTGAAGCTTTCTTT
TRBD2 | TRBJ2-7 | TRBV4-3 | NA | CASSQVGLAGAYEQYF | TGCGCCAGCAGCCAAGTAGGACTAGCGGGGGCCTACGAGCAGTACTTC
TRBD1 | TRBJ2-1 | TRBV28 | NA | CASSLVPGQEQFF | TGTGCCAGCAGTTTAGTACCGGGACAGGAGCAGTTCTTC
TRBD2 | TRBJ2-2 | TRBV5-5 | NA | CASSSMTSRNTGELFF | TGTGCCAGCAGCTCTATGACTAGCCGGAACACCGGGGAGCTGTTTTTT
NA | TRBJ1-5 | TRBV5-1 | once | CASSYTGNQPQHF | TGCGCCAGCAGCTATACAGGGAATCAGCCCCAGCATTTT
TRBD2 | TRBJ2-7 | TRBV27 | NA | CASRPSGSYEQYF | TGTGCCAGCAGGCCTAGCGGGAGTTACGAGCAGTACTTC
NA | TRBJ1-1 | TRBV28 | NA | CASSFFRGRAFF | TGTGCCAGCAGTTTTTTTAGAGGGAGAGCTTTCTTT
TRBD2 | TRBJ2-2 | TRBV19 | NA | CASSPRVAGFGELFF | TGTGCCAGTAGTCCACGGGTAGCGGGATTCGGGGAGCTGTTTTTT
NA | TRBJ1-5 | TRBV7-2 | NA | CASSFSGGDQPQHF | TGTGCCAGCAGCTTCAGCGGGGGCGATCAGCCCCAGCATTTT
NA | TRBJ1-2 | TRBV6-5 | NA | CASRDEGGLGYGYTF | TGTGCCAGCAGGGATGAAGGAGGGCTGGGCTATGGCTACACCTTC
NA | TRBJ2-5 | TRBV4-3 | NA | CASSQWARGLETQYF | TGCGCCAGCAGCCAATGGGCTCGGGGGTTGGAGACCCAGTACTTC
TRBD2 | TRBJ2-5 | TRBV4-2 | NA | CASSQGSSGEPGETQYF | TGTGCCAGCAGCCAAGGGTCGAGCGGGGAGCCTGGAGAGACCCAGTACTTC
NA | TRBJ1-2 | TRBV6-6 | many | CASSYPGARLVGYTF | TGTGCCAGCAGTTACCCAGGGGCCCGATTGGTAGGCTACACCTTC
NA | TRBJ1-1 | TRBV2 | NA | CASRKQVLAEAFF | TGTGCCAGCAGGAAACAGGTATTGGCTGAAGCTTTCTTT
NA | TRBJ1-2 | TRBV6-6 | NA | CASSYDGQFSNYGYTF | TGTGCCAGCAGTTACGACGGACAGTTTTCTAACTATGGCTACACCTTC
NA | TRBJ2-1 | TRBV5-5 | medium-sized | CASSLDFFNEQFF | TGTGCCAGCAGCTTGGATTTCTTCAATGAGCAGTTCTTC
TRBD1 | TRBJ1-2 | TRBV4-3 | once | CASSLNPGTGGDGYTF | TGCGCCAGCAGCTTAAACCCCGGGACAGGGGGCGATGGCTACACCTTC
TRBD2 | TRBJ2-7 | TRBV9 | NA | CASSVAGTIDYEQYF | TGTGCCAGCAGCGTAGCAGGGACTATAGACTACGAGCAGTACTTC
NA | TRBJ2-1 | TRBV6-1 | NA | CASSQTGKGYNEQFF | TGTGCCAGCAGCCAAACAGGGAAAGGGTACAATGAGCAGTTCTTC
TRBD2 | TRBJ2-5 | TRBV11-2 | few | CASSLSSGGGETQYF | TGTGCCAGCAGCTTATCTAGCGGGGGAGGAGAGACCCAGTACTTC
NA | TRBJ2-6 | TRBV7-3 | NA | CASSLQGMGANVLTF | TGTGCCAGCAGCTTGCAGGGTATGGGGGCCAACGTCCTGACTTTC
NA | TRBJ2-6 | TRBV6-1 | NA | CASSGRTASGANVLTF | TGTGCCAGCAGTGGGAGGACTGCCTCAGGCGCCAACGTCCTGACTTTC
NA | TRBJ2-7 | TRBV2 | NA | CASSELTGDSYEQYF | TGTGCCAGCAGTGAACTGACAGGAGACTCCTACGAGCAGTACTTC
TRBD1 | TRBJ2-2 | TRBV4-2 | NA | CASSQGDSDGGELFF | TGTGCCAGCAGCCAAGGGGACAGTGATGGCGGGGAGCTGTTTTTT
NA | TRBJ2-1 | TRBV5-4 | NA | CASSSASGKTYNEQFF | TGTGCCAGCAGCTCAGCCTCGGGGAAAACCTACAATGAGCAGTTCTTC
NA | TRBJ1-2 | TRBV21-1 | NA | CASSKVGGGRNYGYTF | TGTGCCAGCAGCAAAGTTGGGGGGGGACGGAACTATGGCTACACCTTC
NA | TRBJ2-1 | TRBV4-1 | NA | CASSPRDSRGDEQFF | TGCGCCAGCAGCCCGCGGGACAGTCGTGGAGATGAGCAGTTCTTC
TRBD1 | TRBJ1-2 | TRBV6-5 | NA | CASSRTGALGYGYTF | TGTGCCAGCAGTCGCACAGGGGCCCTTGGCTATGGCTACACCTTC
TRBD1 | TRBJ1-2 | TRBV7-9 | few | CASSLGQGDNGYTF | TGTGCCAGCAGCTTAGGGCAGGGGGATAATGGCTACACCTTC